The clone carrying this T cell receptor beta chain was recorded a few times. The data were obtained in a study of patients and donors after allogeneic stem cell transplantation. TCRdb independently ran MiXCR on the RT-PCR reads; one entry per CDR3 protein. This table has hundreds of thousands of distinct CDR3 sequences, roughly 17% appearing once. This CDR3 comprises 19 residues. Per germline, CDR1 SGHTA and CDR2 FQGTGA. V was clipped by 5 bases and J by 3 bases; unmatched bases: 11. This rearrangement joins TRBV7-3 to TRBJ2-2; 14 bases align to TRBD2. The specimen was blood, either unsorted or a sorted T cell fraction (not recorded which). The clonotype was recovered from a human donor who was either an allogeneic HSCT recipient or a stem cell or donor lymphocyte infusion donor (not recorded which). It is not recorded whose cells these are; they may come from a transplant donor. The CDR3 bases are TGTGCCAGCAGCCCCTCCTCGACTAGCGGGAGGGCGTACACCGGGGAGCTGTTTTTT. This encodes CASSPSSTSGRAYTGELFF.